These 24 T cell receptor beta chains were sequenced from one sample in a study of beta chain features in type 1 diabetes. Since all of the isolated RNA was reverse transcribed, expressed TCRB transcripts were what got sequenced. Method: immunoSEQ multiplex PCR; TCRdb's copy keeps in-frame clones and lacks some. Found here are 350,000 to 450,000 clones, 14% of them singletons; the top ten hold approximately 0.035%. Material for sequencing was naive CD4+ T cells from blood. The receptor set was obtained from a man aged 25-40 years in good health.

This chain uses TRBV7-3 with TRBJ2-5; a weak D match, TRBD2 (6 bases). Between the trimmed V and J ends, which lost 1 base and 5 bases, there was a span of 8 bases. Germline lookup yields CDR1 SGHTA and CDR2 FQGTGA. This CDR3 spans 13 amino acids. CDR3 loop: CASSLRTSETQYF. CDR3 sequence (DNA): TGTGCCAGCAGCTTAAGAACTAGCGAGACCCAGTACTTC.

On this clone: Within the sample, other DNA sequences also encode this same CDR3. The rearrangement joins TRBV6-6 to TRBJ2-3; D not certain. Per germline, CDR1 MNHNY and CDR2 SVGAGI (reference sequence). V was cut by 6 bases and J by 1 base, with 8 bases left in between. The length of the CDR3 is 13 residues. Here the CDR3 DNA reads TGTGCCAGCAGCCCCCGGGGCACAGATACGCAGTATTTT. It encodes CASSPRGTDTQYF.

This sequence joins TRBV6-5 and TRBJ2-1; TRBD2 agrees at 9 bases. V lost 8 bases, J lost 8 bases, and 10 bases stayed unmatched. The length of the CDR3 is 14 residues. Germline-derived CDR1 and CDR2 are MNHEY and SVGAGI. The CDR3 sequence is CASRRGTSSHEQFF. CDR3 sequence (DNA): TGTGCCAGCCGGCGGGGGACTAGCTCTCATGAGCAGTTCTTC.

The gene calls are TRBV7-2 and TRBJ2-7, with unresolved D. This CDR3 is built from 16 residues. The germline V and J ends were trimmed by 5 bases and 1 base, with 18 bases remaining between them. CDR1 is SGHTA and CDR2 is FQGNSA in the germline V gene. CDR3 sequence: CASSASLRHYSYEQYF. The CDR3 DNA is TGTGCCAGCAGCGCCTCATTGCGCCACTATTCCTACGAGCAGTACTTC.

This clone has just a few counts. The V call is TRBV4-3, the J call TRBJ2-1; 8 bases agree with TRBD2. Germline V CDR1 and CDR2: LGHNA, YSLEER. The J segment lost 10 bases and the V segment lost 2 bases, leaving 7 bases of the junction unmatched. The CDR3 is 14 amino acids. CDR3 coding DNA: TGCGCCAGCAGCCAACTCGGACTAGCAGACGAGCAGTTCTTC. Its protein product is CASSQLGLADEQFF.

This clone appeared a few times. The chain combines TRBV4-3 with TRBJ2-7; 7 nucleotides line up with TRBD1. The CDR3 sequence is 17 residues long. The V gene end was trimmed by 2 bases and the J gene end by 0 bases; junction bases not matched to a gene: 10. The germline gives CDR1 LGHNA, CDR2 YSLEER. The DNA for the CDR3 is TGCGCCAGCAGCCAAATGATATCCGGGACAGTCTCCTACGAGCAGTACTTC. This sequence encodes CASSQMISGTVSYEQYF.

This clone appeared many times. The J gene is TRBJ2-7, the V gene TRBV30; TRBD2 aligns across 8 bases. The CDR3 length is 16 residues. The germline gives CDR1 GTSNPN, CDR2 SVGIG (reference sequence). V was pared by 2 bases and J by 0 bases, with 9 bases of the junction left unmatched. CDR3 residues: CAWSPSLAGISYEQYV. CDR3 DNA: TGTGCCTGGAGTCCCTCTTTAGCGGGGATCTCCTACGAGCAGTACGTC.

This clone came up a few times. The rearrangement joins TRBV5-1 to TRBJ1-6; D unresolved. Per germline, CDR1 SGHRS and CDR2 YFSETQ. The CDR3 is 14 residues long. V shed 3 bases and J shed 9 bases, with 13 bases lying between them. The CDR3 DNA reads as TGCGCCAGCAGCTCCAGCGGACCGCCTTCACCCCTCCACTTT. This gives the protein CASSSSGPPSPLHF.

This clone was counted between two and nine times. This chain links TRBV2 with TRBJ1-5; D might be TRBD1 (6 bases). From germline, CDR1 is SNHLY and CDR2 FYNNEI. This CDR3 region has 15 residues. The ends were cut back, 8 bases at V and 4 bases at J, with 18 bases in the middle. The CDR3 nucleotides read TGTGCCAGCGCCCTAGGGCGGGGGCAGAATCAGCCCCAGCATTTT. Protein product: CASALGRGQNQPQHF.

V usage is TRBV7-6 and J usage is TRBJ2-7, with D possibly matching TRBD1 (5 bases). V lost 3 bases and J lost 7, with 13 bases in between. The CDR3 runs to 13 residues. Germline loops: CDR1 SGHVS, CDR2 FNYEAQ. CDR3 coding DNA: TGTGCCAGCAGCTTGATAAGTAAGGGGGAGCAGTACTTC. Translated: CASSLISKGEQYF. The full variable domain, in which reference TRBV7-6 and TRBJ2-7 provide the parts outside the CDR3, is GAGVSQSPRYKVTKRGQDVALRCDPISGHVSLYWYRQALGQGPEFLTYFNYEAQQDKSGLPNDRFSAERPEGSISTLTIQRTEQRDSAMYRCASSLISKGEQYFGPGTRLTVT.

This clone was recorded a few times. The V call is TRBV27, the J call TRBJ1-1; 8 bases align to TRBD1. The germline gives CDR1 MNHEY, CDR2 SMNVEV (reference sequence). V was clipped by 3 bases and J by 4 bases; unmatched bases: 10. This CDR3 has 16 amino acids. The CDR3 DNA reads TGTGCCAGCAGTTTTTTCGGCAGGGGGCTGGGCACTGAAGCTTTCTTT. The encoded protein is CASSFFGRGLGTEAFF.

This clone was seen only a few times. V is TRBV12-2 and J is TRBJ2-3; the DNA was not used to check the table's D call, TRBD2. TRBV12-2 is a pseudogene segment. The CDR3 covers 15 residues. The DNA for the CDR3 is TGTGCAAGTCGCCCAACTAGCGGGAGAGGAGATACGCAGTATTTT. Its protein is CASRPTSGRGDTQYF.

This clone appeared a few times. V and J are TRBV6-5 and TRBJ2-7; 9 positions match TRBD1. This CDR3 region has 14 residues. Trimming at V came to 1 base and at J to 6 bases, leaving 4 bases not matched to a gene. The V gene's germline CDR1 is MNHEY and CDR2 SVGAGI. The DNA for the CDR3 is TGTGCCAGCAGTTACTTCGGACAGGGGTCCGAGCAGTACTTC. Protein product: CASSYFGQGSEQYF.

In this sample, this clone turned up a few times. The rearrangement uses TRBV10-3 and TRBJ2-1, with D possibly being TRBD1 or TRBD2 (5 bases each). The CDR3 totals 13 residues. The V end lost 11 bases, the J end lost 7 bases, and 18 bases lay between the germline ends. Germline CDR1 and CDR2: ENHRY and SYGVKD. The CDR3 DNA follows: TGTGCCGCCTCCGGGACCGAGGGGAATGAGCAGTTCTTC. This translates into CAASGTEGNEQFF.

The chain carries TRBV9 and TRBJ2-3; D assignment may be TRBD1 or TRBD2 (5 bases each). Germline CDR1 and CDR2: SGDLS and YYNGEE. This CDR3 comprises 16 residues. V was shortened by 0 bases and J by 1 base, with 12 bases between the two germline ends. The CDR3 here is CASSVGVGTGTDTQYF. The CDR3 region has the DNA TGTGCCAGCAGCGTAGGAGTCGGGACGGGCACAGATACGCAGTATTTT.

There are a few counts of this clone. This chain connects TRBV4-3 to TRBJ2-4; no firm D call. V was clipped by 0 bases and J by 1 base, with 13 bases between them. There are 17 residues in the CDR3. The V gene's germline CDR1 is LGHNA and CDR2 YSLEER. The CDR3 sequence: CASSQERVRVAKNIQYF. The DNA of the CDR3 is TGCGCCAGCAGCCAAGAAAGGGTGCGAGTGGCCAAAAACATTCAGTACTTC.

This clone was counted a few times. The CDR3 DNA reads as TGTGCCAGCTCACCATTACGTAACTACAATGAGCAGTTCTTC. Translating gives CASSPLRNYNEQFF. The J gene is TRBJ2-1, the V gene TRBV18; no firm D call. Trimming stripped 2 bases from V and 3 bases from J, with 8 bases between. Germline loops: CDR1 KGHSH, CDR2 LQKENI. CDR3 size: 14 residues.

The V and J genes are TRBV7-9 and TRBJ2-6; D remains unclear. CDR1 and CDR2 from the germline V gene are SEHNR and FQNEAQ (reference sequence). The CDR3 runs to 10 residues. Trimming took 8 bases from V and 12 from J, leaving 8 bases between them. The CDR3 is CASSVRVLTF. CDR3 sequence (DNA): TGTGCCAGCTCGGTTCGCGTCCTGACTTTC.

This chain joins TRBV27 and TRBJ2-2; D is unresolved. The germline V and J ends were trimmed by 6 bases and 1 base, with 3 bases remaining between them. Germline CDR1 reads MNHEY; CDR2 reads SMNVEV (reference sequence). The CDR3 length is 12 residues. The CDR3, as DNA: TGTGCCAGCAGCTTGAACACCGGGGAGCTGTTTTTT. This translates into CASSLNTGELFF.

This clone showed up just a few times. The chain joins TRBV30 to TRBJ2-1; a weak D match, TRBD2 (6 bases). CDR3 length: 13 residues. Per the germline V gene, CDR1 is GTSNPN and CDR2 is SVGIG (reference sequence). The ends were cut back, 3 bases at V and 0 bases at J, with 6 bases in the middle. CDR3 coding DNA: TGTGCCTGGAGAGCGGGCTCCTACAATGAGCAGTTCTTC. Translation: CAWRAGSYNEQFF.

V usage is TRBV4-3 and J usage is TRBJ1-1; no clear D. In germline, CDR1 is LGHNA, CDR2 YSLEER. The CDR3 is 15 amino acids. V lost 4 bases to trimming and J lost 2 bases, with 14 bases between them. The CDR3 sequence is CASSPGPGANTEAFF. CDR3 bases: TGCGCCAGCAGCCCTGGCCCGGGCGCTAACACTGAAGCTTTCTTT.

In its sample, this clone was seen a few times. The gene calls are TRBV19 and TRBJ1-1; maybe TRBD1 (5 bases). The CDR3 loop spans 13 amino acids. The germline V gene encodes CDR1 LNHDA and CDR2 SQIVND (reference sequence). Trimming removed 6 bases at V and 3 bases at J, with 11 bases between. In nucleotides, the CDR3 is TGTGCCAGTAGATTCAGGGTGGACACTGAAGCTTTCTTT. It yields the protein CASRFRVDTEAFF. The whole variable domain, remainder taken from reference TRBV19 and TRBJ1-1, is DGGITQSPKYLFRKEGQNVTLSCEQNLNHDAMYWYRQDPGQGLRLIYYSQIVNDFQKGDIAEGYSVSREKKESFPLTVTSAQKNPTAFYLCASRFRVDTEAFFGQGTRLTVV.

The chain recombines TRBV7-2 with TRBJ2-6; 10 bases match TRBD2. This CDR3 spans 18 amino acids. The V gene's germline CDR1 is SGHTA and CDR2 FQGNSA. Losses at the gene ends were 5 bases for V and 0 bases for J; bases not matched to a gene: 7. As DNA, the CDR3 is TGTGCCAGCAGCCCTCTAGCGGGGGAGTTCTCTGGGGCCAACGTCCTGACTTTC. Translation: CASSPLAGEFSGANVLTF.

This clone was picked up a small number of times. CDR3 coding DNA: TGTGCCAGCAGTTTGGTCGCGGAGGGGACGCGGGGAAACGAGCAGTACTTC. Its protein is CASSLVAEGTRGNEQYF. The chain is built from TRBV28 and TRBJ2-7; D may be TRBD2 (6 bases). CDR3 length: 17 residues. V lost 3 bases to trimming and J lost 5 bases, with 23 bases between them. Germline CDR1 is MDHEN and CDR2 is SYDVKM.